Here is one TCR beta chain with its context. The antigen is unknown. The sample originates from a study of T cells in Graves' hyperthyroidism and ophthalmopathy. Study conclusions and caveats: Most expanded thyroid clonotypes above 0.001 also appeared in blood. Stable hyperthyroidism was separated from ophthalmopathy by a model based on 13 V-J features.

V shed 1 base and J shed 4 bases, with 7 bases lying between them. In germline, CDR1 is DFQATT, CDR2 SNEGSKA (reference sequence). The CDR3 sequence is 12 residues long. There were TCR beta CDR3 regions amplified from RNA transcripts. A first-round RT-PCR of the TCR CDR3 used the HTBI primer set. MiXCR, run by TCRdb on the multiplex PCR reads, gives a single entry per CDR3 protein. Among about 640,000 distinct CDR3 sequences listed, roughly 45% were seen once. Exclusions: uncontrolled infection, other autoimmune disease, pregnancy, lactation. Sequencing used peripheral blood or thyroid tissue (not recorded which). This chain uses TRBV20-1 with TRBJ1-2, with D unclear. The TCR sequence derives from an adult man with Graves' disease, either hyperthyroidism or ophthalmopathy (not recorded which). The DNA for the CDR3 is TGCAGTGCTAGAGCCGGCCGCTATGGCTACACCTTC. This encodes CSARAGRYGYTF.